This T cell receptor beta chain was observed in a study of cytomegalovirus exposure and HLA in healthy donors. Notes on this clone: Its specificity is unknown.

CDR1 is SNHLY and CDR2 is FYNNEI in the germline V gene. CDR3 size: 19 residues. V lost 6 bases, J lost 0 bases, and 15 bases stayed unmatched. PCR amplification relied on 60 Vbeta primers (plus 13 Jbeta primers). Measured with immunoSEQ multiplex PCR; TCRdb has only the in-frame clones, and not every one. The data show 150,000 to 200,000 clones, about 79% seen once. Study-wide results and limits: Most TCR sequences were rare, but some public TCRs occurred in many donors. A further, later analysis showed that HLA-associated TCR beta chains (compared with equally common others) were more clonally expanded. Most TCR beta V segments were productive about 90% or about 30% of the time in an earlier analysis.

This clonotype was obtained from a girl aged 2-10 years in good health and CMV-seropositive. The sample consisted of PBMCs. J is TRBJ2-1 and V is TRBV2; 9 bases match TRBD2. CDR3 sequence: CASRGGSGGLVSSYNEQFF. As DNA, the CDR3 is TGTGCCAGCAGGGGAGGAAGCGGGGGGCTCGTCAGCTCCTACAATGAGCAGTTCTTC.